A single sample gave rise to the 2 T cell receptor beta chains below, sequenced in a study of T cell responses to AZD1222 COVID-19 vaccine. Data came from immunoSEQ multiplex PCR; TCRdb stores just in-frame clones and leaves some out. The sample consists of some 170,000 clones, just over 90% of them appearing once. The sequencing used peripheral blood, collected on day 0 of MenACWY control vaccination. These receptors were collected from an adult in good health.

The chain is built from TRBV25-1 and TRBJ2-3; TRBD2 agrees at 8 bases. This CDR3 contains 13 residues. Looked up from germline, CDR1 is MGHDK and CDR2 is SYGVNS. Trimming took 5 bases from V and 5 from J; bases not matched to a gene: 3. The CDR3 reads CASSRGGVDTQYF. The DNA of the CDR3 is TGTGCCAGCAGTCGGGGGGGTGTAGATACGCAGTATTTT.

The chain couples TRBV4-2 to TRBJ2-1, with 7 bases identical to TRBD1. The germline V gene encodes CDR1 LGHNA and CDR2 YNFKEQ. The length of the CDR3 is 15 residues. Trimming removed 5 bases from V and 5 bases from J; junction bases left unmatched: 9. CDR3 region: CASSGRQGGDNEQFF. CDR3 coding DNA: TGTGCCAGCAGCGGGCGACAGGGTGGGGACAATGAGCAGTTCTTC.